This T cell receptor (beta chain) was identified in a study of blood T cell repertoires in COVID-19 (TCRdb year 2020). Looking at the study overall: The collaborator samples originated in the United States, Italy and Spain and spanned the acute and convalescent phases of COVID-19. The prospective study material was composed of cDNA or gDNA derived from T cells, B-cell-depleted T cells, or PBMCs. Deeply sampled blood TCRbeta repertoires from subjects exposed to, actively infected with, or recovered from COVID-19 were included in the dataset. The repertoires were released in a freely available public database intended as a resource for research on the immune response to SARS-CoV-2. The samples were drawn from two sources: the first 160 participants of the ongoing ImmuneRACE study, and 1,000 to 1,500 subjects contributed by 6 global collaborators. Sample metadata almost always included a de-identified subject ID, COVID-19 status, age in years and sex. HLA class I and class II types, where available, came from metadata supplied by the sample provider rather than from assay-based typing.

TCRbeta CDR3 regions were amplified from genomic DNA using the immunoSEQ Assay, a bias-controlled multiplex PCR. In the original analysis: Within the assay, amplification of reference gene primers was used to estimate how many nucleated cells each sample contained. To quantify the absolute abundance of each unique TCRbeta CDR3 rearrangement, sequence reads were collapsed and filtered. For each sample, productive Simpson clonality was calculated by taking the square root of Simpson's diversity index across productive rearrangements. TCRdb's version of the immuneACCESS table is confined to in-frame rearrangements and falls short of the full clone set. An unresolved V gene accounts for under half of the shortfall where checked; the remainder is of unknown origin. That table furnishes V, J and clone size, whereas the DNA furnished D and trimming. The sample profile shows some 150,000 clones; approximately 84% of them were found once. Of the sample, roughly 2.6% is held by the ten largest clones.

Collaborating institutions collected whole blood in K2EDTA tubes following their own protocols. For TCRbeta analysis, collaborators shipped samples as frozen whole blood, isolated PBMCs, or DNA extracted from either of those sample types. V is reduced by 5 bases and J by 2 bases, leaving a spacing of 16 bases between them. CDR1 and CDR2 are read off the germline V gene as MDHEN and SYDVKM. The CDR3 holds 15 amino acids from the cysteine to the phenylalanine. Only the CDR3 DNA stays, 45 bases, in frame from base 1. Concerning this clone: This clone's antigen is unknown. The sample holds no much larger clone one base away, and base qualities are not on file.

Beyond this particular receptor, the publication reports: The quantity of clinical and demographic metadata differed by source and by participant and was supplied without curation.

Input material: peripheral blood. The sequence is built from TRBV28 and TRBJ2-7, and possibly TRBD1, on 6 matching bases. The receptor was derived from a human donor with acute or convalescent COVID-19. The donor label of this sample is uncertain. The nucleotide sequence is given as TGTGCCAGCAGTGACACAGGGCAAGGAGCCTACGAGCAGTACTTC. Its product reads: CASSDTGQGAYEQYF.